Below are 11 T cell receptor beta chains sequenced from a single sample in a study of blood T cell repertoires in COVID-19. The method was immunoSEQ multiplex PCR; TCRdb's version includes in-frame clones alone and lacks a portion of them. Here the sample spans roughly 190,000 clones, around 83% being singletons. Input material: peripheral blood. These receptors were obtained from a woman aged 55-69 years with acute or convalescent COVID-19.

This chain connects TRBV30 to TRBJ1-5; 7 bases line up with TRBD1. The germline V gene encodes CDR1 GTSNPN and CDR2 SVGIG (reference sequence). This CDR3 is 15 amino acids long. With 0 bases clipped from V and 4 bases from J, the junction kept 6 bases outside the gene matches. The CDR3 sequence: CAWSVQNRGNQPQHF. In nucleotides, the CDR3 is TGTGCCTGGAGTGTCCAAAACAGGGGAAATCAGCCCCAGCATTTT.

The chain is built from TRBV5-1 and TRBJ2-1; D is possibly TRBD2 (5 bases). This CDR3 has 13 amino acids. Germline CDR1 reads SGHRS; CDR2 reads YFSETQ. Trimming took off 3 bases at V and 15 bases at J, with 19 bases between the two ends. The CDR3: CASSSGQSGTRFF. For the CDR3, the DNA is TGCGCCAGCAGCTCTGGGCAGAGCGGTACCCGGTTCTTC.

The rearrangement links TRBV2 to TRBJ1-5; 7 nucleotides agree with TRBD1. The CDR3 covers 13 residues. V shed 4 bases and J 7 bases; nucleotides not matched to a gene: 4. Germline CDR1 reads SNHLY; CDR2 reads FYNNEI. CDR3 protein: CASSADRDQPQHF. Written as DNA, the CDR3 is TGTGCCAGCAGTGCAGACAGGGACCAGCCCCAGCATTTT.

The chain couples TRBV30 to TRBJ1-2, with D possibly TRBD1 on 5 matching bases. The germline V and J ends were trimmed by 1 base and 7 bases, with 13 bases remaining between them. CDR3 length: 13 residues. CDR1 is GTSNPN, CDR2 SVGIG, per germline (reference sequence). In nucleotides, the CDR3 is TGTGCCTGGAGTGCCACAGGAACGGGTGGCTACACCTTC. Translation: CAWSATGTGGYTF. Supplemented by reference TRBV30 and TRBJ1-2, the full variable domain reads SQTIHQWPATLVQPVGSPLSLECTVEGTSNPNLYWYRQAAGRGLQLLFYSVGIGQISSEVPQNLSASRPQDRQFILSSKKLLLSDSGFYLCAWSATGTGGYTFGSGTRLTVV.

This chain uses TRBV3-1 (or the pseudogene TRBV3-2) with TRBJ1-1, with D possibly matching TRBD1 (5 bases). The V end was cut by 4 bases, the J end by 4 bases, with 10 bases between. Germline V lookup: CDR1 LGHDT, CDR2 YNNKEL (reference sequence). This CDR3 spans 13 amino acids. CDR3 coding DNA: TGTGCCAGCAGCCCCGGGGGTACCACTGAAGCTTTCTTT. Amino acid sequence: CASSPGGTTEAFF.

The chain has TRBV20-1 and TRBJ1-3, with 11 bases fitting TRBD1. V was clipped by 3 bases and J by 6 bases; unmatched bases: 7. Germline V gene sequence: CDR1 DFQATT, CDR2 SNEGSKA (reference sequence). The CDR3 runs 15 residues. CDR3 nucleotide sequence: TGCAGTGCTAGTGTTTGGGGACAGGGGGAAAACACCATATATTTT. This codes for CSASVWGQGENTIYF.

This clone was recorded many times. The J gene is TRBJ2-5, the V gene TRBV7-8; 11 nucleotides line up with TRBD2. The CDR3 contains 18 residues. Germline values: CDR1 SGHVS, CDR2 FQNEAQ. Germline trimming cut 4 bases from V and 5 bases from J; bases unmatched to any gene: 15. CDR3: CASSSTGTSGLYGETQYF. CDR3 coding DNA: TGTGCCAGCAGCTCGACCGGGACTAGCGGCTTATACGGGGAGACCCAGTACTTC. Variable domain in full (rest from reference TRBV7-8 and TRBJ2-5): GAGVSQSPRYKVAKRGQDVALRCDPISGHVSLFWYQQALGQGPEFLTYFQNEAQLDKSGLPSDRFFAERPEGSVSTLKIQRTQQEDSAVYLCASSSTGTSGLYGETQYFGPGTRLLVL.

The count of this clone is one. Here the CDR3 reads CASSLNGRGTDTQYF. The CDR3 region has the DNA TGTGCCAGCAGTTTAAATGGGCGGGGCACAGATACGCAGTATTTT. The chain has TRBV27 and TRBJ2-3; a weak D match, TRBD2 (5 bases). This CDR3 is built from 15 residues. Trimming shortened V by 2 bases and J by 1 base, and 10 bases separated the two germline ends. From germline, CDR1 is MNHEY and CDR2 SMNVEV (reference sequence).

This clone was picked up a small number of times. The chain joins TRBV28 to TRBJ2-6, with 9 bases identical to TRBD1. The CDR3 extends over 20 amino acids. Germline loops: CDR1 MDHEN, CDR2 SYDVKM. The ends lost 8 bases at V and 0 bases at J; junction bases unmatched: 17. The CDR3 is CASHDKTGGASGSGANVLTF. The DNA of the CDR3 is TGTGCCAGCCATGATAAAACAGGGGGCGCTTCTGGCTCTGGGGCCAACGTCCTGACTTTC.

The gene calls are TRBV4-1 and TRBJ2-3; a possible D gene is TRBD2 (5 bases). This CDR3 comprises 15 residues. Looked up from germline, CDR1 is MGHRA and CDR2 is YSYEKL. Trimming removed 2 bases at V and 0 bases at J, with 9 bases between. Written as DNA, the CDR3 is TGCGCCAGCAGCCAAAGGACTCTGAGCACAGATACGCAGTATTTT. As protein: CASSQRTLSTDTQYF.

This clone showed up just once. The rearrangement joins TRBV7-3 to TRBJ2-3; tentative D call: TRBD2 (5 bases). V lost 5 bases and J 6 bases, leaving 21 bases between the germline ends. The germline CDR1 and CDR2 sequences are SGHTA and FQGTGA. The CDR3 loop spans 16 amino acids. The CDR3 loop is CASSPTFPSSRDTQYF. The CDR3 nucleotides read TGTGCCAGCAGCCCCACCTTCCCTAGCTCACGGGATACGCAGTATTTT.